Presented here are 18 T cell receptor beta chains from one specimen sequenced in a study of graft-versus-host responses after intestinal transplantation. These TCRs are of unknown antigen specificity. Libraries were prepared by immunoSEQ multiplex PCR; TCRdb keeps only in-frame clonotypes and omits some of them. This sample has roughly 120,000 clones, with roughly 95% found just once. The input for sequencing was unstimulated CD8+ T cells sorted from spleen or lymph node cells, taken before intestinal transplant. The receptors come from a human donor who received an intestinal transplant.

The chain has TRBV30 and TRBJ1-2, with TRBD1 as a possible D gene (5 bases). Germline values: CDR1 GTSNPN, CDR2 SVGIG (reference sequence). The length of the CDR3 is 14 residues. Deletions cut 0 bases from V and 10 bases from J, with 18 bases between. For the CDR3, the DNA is TGTGCCTGGAGTGTTGATAGGGGAGGTCTGTACTACACCTTC. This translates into CAWSVDRGGLYYTF.

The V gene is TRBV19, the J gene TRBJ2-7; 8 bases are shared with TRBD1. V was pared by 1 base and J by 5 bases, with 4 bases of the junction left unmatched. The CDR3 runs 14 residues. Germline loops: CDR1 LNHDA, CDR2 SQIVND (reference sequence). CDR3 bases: TGTGCCAGTAGTATAGCCCCAGGGGGCCACGAGCAGTACTTC. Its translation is CASSIAPGGHEQYF.

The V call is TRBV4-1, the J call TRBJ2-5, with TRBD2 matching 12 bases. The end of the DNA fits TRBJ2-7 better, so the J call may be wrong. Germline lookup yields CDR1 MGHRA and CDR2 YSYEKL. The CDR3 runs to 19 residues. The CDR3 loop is CASSQDSPRLAGARYEQYF. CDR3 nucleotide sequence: TGCGCCAGCAGCCAAGATTCCCCGAGACTAGCGGGAGCTCGTTACGAGCAGTACTTC.

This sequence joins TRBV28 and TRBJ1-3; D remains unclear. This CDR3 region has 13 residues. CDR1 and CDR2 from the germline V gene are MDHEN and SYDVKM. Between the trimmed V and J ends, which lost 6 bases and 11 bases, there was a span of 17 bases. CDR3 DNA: TGTGCCAGCAGCAGTTTGGACCGCGACGCCATATATTTT. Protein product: CASSSLDRDAIYF.

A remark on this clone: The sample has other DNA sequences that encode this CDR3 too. CDR3 in amino acids: CASSFFRISNQPQHF. The CDR3 DNA follows: TGTGCCAGCAGTTTCTTCAGGATTAGCAATCAGCCCCAGCATTTT. This rearrangement joins TRBV28 to TRBJ1-5; D not resolved. V was pared by 3 bases and J by 0 bases, with 9 bases between. Per germline, CDR1 MDHEN and CDR2 SYDVKM. The CDR3 loop spans 15 amino acids.

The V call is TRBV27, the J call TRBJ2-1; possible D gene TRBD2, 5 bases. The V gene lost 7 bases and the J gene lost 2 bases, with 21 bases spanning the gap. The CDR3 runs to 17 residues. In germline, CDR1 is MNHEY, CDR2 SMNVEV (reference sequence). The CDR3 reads CASTLNFGETTYNEQFF. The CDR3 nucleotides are TGTGCCAGCACCCTTAACTTCGGGGAGACGACCTACAATGAGCAGTTCTTC.

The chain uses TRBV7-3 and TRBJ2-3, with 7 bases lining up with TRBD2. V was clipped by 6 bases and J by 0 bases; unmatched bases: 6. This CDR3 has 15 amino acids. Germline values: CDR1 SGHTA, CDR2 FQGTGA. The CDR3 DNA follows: TGTGCCAGCAGAGCTCCGGGAGGTAGCACAGATACGCAGTATTTT. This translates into CASRAPGGSTDTQYF.

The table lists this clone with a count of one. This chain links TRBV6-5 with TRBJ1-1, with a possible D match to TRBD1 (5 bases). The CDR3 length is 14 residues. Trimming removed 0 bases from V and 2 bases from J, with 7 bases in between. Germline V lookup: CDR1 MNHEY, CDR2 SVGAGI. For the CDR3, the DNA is TGTGCCAGCAGTTACTCCCAGGGTAACACTGAAGCTTTCTTT. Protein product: CASSYSQGNTEAFF.

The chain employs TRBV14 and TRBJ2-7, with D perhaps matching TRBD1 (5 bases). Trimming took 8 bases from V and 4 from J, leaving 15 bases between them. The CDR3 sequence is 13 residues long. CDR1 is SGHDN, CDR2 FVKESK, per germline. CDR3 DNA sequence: TGTGCCAGCGCCTGGGGCGGCGGATACGAGCAGTACTTC. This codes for CASAWGGGYEQYF.

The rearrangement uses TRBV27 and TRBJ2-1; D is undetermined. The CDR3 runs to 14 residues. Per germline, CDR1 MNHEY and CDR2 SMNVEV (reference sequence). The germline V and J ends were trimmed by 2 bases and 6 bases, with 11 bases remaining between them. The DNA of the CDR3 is TGTGCCAGCAGTTTAACGGAGTCGTCCAATGAGCAGTTCTTC. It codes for CASSLTESSNEQFF.

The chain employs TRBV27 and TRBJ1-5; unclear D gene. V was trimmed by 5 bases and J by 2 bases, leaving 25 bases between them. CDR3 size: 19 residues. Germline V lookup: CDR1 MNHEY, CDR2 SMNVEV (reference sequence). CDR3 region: CASSPRVSLPEKGNQPQHF. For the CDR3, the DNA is TGTGCCAGCAGTCCCCGGGTGTCCCTTCCCGAAAAGGGCAATCAGCCCCAGCATTTT.

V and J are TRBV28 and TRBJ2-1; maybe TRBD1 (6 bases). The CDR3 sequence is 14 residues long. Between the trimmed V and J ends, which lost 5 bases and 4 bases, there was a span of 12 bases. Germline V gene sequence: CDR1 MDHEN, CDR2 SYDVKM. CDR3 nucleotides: TGTGCCAGCAGTGCCAGGGGATTATACAATGAGCAGTTCTTC. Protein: CASSARGLYNEQFF. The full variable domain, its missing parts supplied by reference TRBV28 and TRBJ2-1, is DVKVTQSSRYLVKRTGEKVFLECVQDMDHENMFWYRQDPGLGLRLIYFSYDVKMKEKGDIPEGYSVSREKKERFSLILESASTNQTSMYLCASSARGLYNEQFFGPGTRLTVL.

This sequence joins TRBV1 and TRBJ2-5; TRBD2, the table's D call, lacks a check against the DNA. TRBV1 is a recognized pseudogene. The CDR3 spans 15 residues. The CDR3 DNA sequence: TGCACCAGCAGGAGGGCGGGAGTAGCTCAAGAGACCCAGTACTTC. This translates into CTSRRAGVAQETQYF.

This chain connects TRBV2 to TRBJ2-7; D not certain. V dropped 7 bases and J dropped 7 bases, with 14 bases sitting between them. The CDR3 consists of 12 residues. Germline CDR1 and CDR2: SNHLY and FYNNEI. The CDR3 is CASISEVREQYF. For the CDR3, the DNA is TGTGCCAGCATCAGTGAAGTCCGGGAGCAGTACTTC.

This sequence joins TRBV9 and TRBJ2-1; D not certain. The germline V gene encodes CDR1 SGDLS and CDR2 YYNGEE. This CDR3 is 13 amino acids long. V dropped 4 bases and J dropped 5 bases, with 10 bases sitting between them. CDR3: CASSPLGDNEQFF. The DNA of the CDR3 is TGTGCCAGCAGCCCCCTTGGGGACAATGAGCAGTTCTTC. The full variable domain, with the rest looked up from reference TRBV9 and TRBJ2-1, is DSGVTQTPKHLITATGQRVTLRCSPRSGDLSVYWYQQSLDQGLQFLIQYYNGEERAKGNILERFSAQQFPDLHSELNLSSLELGDSALYFCASSPLGDNEQFFGPGTRLTVL.

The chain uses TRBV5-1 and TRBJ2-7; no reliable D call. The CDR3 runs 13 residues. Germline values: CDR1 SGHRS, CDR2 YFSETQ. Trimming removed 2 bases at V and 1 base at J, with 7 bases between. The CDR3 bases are TGCGCCAGCAGCTTTGGCCTTTCCTACGAGCAGTACTTC. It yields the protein CASSFGLSYEQYF.

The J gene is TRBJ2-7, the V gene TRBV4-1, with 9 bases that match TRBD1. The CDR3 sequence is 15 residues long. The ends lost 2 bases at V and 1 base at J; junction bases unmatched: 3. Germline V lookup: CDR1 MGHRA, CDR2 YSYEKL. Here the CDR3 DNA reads TGCGCCAGCAGCCAACCGGGACAGGGTTCCTACGAGCAGTACTTC. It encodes CASSQPGQGSYEQYF.

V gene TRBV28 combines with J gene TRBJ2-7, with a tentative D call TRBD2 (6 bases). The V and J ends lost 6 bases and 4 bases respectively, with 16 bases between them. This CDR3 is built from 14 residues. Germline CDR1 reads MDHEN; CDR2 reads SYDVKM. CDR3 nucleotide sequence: TGTGCCAGCAGGGCTGGGTCCCGGGGGTACGAGCAGTACTTC. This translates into CASRAGSRGYEQYF.